Given below is one T cell receptor (beta chain) in context. Germline assignment: CDR1 SEHNR and CDR2 FQNEAQ (reference sequence). This CDR3 is 18 amino acids long. Trimming cost V 5 bases and J 2 bases; bases outside gene matches: 10. The sample originates from a study of technical replicates of blood from four donors. Method: immunoSEQ multiplex PCR; TCRdb's copy keeps in-frame clones and lacks some. Of 60,000 to 95,000 clones in the sample, 91% were seen once. This chain joins TRBV7-9 and TRBJ2-5; 14 nucleotides agree with TRBD2. The receptor was derived from a human donor in good health. Some clones in this sample may be carry-over from other donors' samples. The material sequenced was T cells isolated from PBMCs. CDR3 loop: CASSPAGLAGGNQETQYF. The CDR3, as DNA: TGTGCCAGCAGCCCCGCCGGACTAGCGGGGGGAAATCAAGAGACCCAGTACTTC.